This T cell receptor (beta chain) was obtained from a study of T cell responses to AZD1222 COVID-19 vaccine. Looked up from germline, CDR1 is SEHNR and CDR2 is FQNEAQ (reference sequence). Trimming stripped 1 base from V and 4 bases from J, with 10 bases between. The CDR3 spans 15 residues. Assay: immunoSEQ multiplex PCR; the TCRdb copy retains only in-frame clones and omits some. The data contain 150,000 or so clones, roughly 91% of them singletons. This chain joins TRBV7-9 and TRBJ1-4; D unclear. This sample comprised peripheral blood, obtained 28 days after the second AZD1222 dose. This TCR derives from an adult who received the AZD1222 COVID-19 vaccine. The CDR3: CASSLDGGSNEKLFF. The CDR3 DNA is TGTGCCAGCAGCTTAGACGGAGGGAGTAATGAAAAACTGTTTTTT.